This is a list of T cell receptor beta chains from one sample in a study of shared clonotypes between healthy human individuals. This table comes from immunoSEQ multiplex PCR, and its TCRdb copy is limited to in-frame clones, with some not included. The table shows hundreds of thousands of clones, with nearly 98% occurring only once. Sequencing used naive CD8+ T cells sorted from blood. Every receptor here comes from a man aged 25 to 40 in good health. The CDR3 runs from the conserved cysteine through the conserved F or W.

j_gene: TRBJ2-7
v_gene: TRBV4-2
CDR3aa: CATASGTPYEQYF

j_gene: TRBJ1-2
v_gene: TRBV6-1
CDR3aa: CASRKGQGGYTF

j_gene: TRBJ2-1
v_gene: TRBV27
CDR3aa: CASSLPYLGEQFF

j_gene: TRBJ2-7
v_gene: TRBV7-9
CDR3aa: CASSDTIHYEQYF

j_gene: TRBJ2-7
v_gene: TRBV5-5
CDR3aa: CASSPWTGGGEQYF

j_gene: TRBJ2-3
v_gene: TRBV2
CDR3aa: CASSDRGLLTDTDTQYF

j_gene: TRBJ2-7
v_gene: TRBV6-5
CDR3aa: CASSYFQGEYEQYF

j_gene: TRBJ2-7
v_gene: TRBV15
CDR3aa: CATSPHPVLDSGRAYEQYF

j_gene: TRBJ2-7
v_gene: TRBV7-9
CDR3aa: CASSGRTGNYEQYF

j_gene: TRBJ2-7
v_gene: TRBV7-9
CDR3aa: CASSPRHTDYEQYF

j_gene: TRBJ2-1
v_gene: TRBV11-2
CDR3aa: CASSTLAAYNEQFF

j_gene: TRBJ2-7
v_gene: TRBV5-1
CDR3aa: CASSKPGQGRYEQYF

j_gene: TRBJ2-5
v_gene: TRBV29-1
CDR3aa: CSHQDQETQYF

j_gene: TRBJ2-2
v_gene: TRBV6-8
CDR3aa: CASSKTGTGDTGELFF

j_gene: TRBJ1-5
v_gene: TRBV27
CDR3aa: CASSLSFLGNQPQHF

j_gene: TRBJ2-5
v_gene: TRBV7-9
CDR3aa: CASSLVGGQETQYF

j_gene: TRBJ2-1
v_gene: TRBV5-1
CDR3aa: CASSLVTSGVDNEQFF

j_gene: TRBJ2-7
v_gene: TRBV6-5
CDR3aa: CASSFAGDSYEQYF

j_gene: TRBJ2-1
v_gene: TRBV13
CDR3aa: CASSLLQEWGNEQFF

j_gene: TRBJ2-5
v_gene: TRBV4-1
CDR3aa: CASSQEASGGRLETQYF

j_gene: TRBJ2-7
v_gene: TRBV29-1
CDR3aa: CSAHRGEGYEQYF

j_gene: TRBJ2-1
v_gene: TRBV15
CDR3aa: CATSRARTGIYNEQFF

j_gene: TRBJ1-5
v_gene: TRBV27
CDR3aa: CASSIGVSGNQPQHF

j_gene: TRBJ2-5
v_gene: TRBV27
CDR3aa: CASSPPSVLKQETQYF

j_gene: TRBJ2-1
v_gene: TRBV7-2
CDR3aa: CASSAGLAFRSYNEQFF

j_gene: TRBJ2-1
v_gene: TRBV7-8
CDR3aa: CASSYLTGGEQFF

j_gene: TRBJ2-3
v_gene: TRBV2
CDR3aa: CASRATGLNTDTQYF

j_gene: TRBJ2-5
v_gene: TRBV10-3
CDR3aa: CAISEGRQETQYF

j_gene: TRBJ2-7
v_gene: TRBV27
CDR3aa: CASSVPNGGGYEQYF

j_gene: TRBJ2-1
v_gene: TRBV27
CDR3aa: CASSQLDIEDEQFF

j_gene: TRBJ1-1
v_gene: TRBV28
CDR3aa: CASSRREGNGEAFF

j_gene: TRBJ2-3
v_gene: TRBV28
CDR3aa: CASSYRGSGRGDTQYF

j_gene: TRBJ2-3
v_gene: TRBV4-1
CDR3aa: CASSQERPLPPQYF

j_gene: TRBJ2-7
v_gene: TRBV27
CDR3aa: CASSIGREREQYF

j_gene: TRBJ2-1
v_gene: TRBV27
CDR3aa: CASSPRGGRYNEQFF

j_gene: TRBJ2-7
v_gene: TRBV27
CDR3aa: CASSPELAGELEQYF

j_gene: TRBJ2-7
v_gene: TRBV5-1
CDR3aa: CASSAGLGAYEQYF

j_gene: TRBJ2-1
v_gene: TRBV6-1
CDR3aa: CASSGLLLPNEQFF

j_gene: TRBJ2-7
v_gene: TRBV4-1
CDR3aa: CASSQDQTILVHEQYF

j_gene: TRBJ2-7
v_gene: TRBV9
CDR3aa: CASRGGGIEQYF

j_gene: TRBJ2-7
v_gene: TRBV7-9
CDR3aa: CASSLLAGFSYEQYF

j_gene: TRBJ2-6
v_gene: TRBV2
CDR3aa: CAISIPAGANVLTF

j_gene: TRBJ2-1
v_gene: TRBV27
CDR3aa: CASSLWASGGNNEQFF

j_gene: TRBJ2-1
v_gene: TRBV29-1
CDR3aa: CSVEGTSGDDVDEQFF

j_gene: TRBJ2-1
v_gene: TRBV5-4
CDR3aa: CASSPGGNEQFF

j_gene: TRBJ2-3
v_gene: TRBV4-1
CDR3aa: CASSQDDEPTDTQYF

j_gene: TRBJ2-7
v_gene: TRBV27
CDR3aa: CASSLSGKSYEQYF

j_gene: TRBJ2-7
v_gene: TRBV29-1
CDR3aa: CSALRQGTYEQYF

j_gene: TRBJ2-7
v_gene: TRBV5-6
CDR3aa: CASSLGTSTLKTF

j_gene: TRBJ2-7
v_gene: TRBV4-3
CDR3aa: CASSQDLPDSSYEQYF

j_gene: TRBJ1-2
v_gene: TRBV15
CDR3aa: CATSQGQPSHGYTF

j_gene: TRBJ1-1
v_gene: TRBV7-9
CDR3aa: CASDKGLAEAFF

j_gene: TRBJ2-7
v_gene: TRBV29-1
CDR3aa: CSVVWTGAYEQYF

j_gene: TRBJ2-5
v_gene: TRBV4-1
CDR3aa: CASSPPWGGQQETQYF

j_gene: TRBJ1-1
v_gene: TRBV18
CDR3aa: CASSPGSTEAFF

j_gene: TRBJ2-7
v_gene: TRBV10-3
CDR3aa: CAISESGSSYEQYF